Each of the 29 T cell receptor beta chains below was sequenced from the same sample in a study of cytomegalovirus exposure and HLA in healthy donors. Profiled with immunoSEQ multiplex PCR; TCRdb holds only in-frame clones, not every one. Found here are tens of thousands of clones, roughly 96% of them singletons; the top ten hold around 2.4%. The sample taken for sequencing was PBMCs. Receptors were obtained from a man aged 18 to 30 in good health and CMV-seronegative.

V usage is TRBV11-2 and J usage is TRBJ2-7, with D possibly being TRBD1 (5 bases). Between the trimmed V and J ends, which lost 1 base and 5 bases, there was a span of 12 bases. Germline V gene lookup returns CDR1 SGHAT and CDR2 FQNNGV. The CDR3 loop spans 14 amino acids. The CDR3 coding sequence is TGTGCCAGCAGCTTAGGGACACTGGCCCACGAGCAGTACTTC. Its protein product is CASSLGTLAHEQYF.

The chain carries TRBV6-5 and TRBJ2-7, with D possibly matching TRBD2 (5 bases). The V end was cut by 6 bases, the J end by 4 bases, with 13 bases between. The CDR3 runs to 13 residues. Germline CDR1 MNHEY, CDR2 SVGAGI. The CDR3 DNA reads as TGTGCCAGCAGCTTTCTCACGGGGTACGAGCAGTACTTC. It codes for CASSFLTGYEQYF.

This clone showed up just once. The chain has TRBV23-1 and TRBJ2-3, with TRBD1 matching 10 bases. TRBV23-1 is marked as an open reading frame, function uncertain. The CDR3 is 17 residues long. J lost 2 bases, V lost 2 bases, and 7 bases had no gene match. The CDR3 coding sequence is TGCGCCAGCAGTCAACCGGGACAGGGGCCCCTCACAGATACGCAGTATTTT. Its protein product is CASSQPGQGPLTDTQYF.

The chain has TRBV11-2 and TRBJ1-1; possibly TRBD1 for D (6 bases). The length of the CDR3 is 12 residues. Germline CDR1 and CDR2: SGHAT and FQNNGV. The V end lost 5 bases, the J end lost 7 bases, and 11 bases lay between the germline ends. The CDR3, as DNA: TGTGCCAGCAGCCCTGGACAGAATGAAGCTTTCTTT. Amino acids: CASSPGQNEAFF.

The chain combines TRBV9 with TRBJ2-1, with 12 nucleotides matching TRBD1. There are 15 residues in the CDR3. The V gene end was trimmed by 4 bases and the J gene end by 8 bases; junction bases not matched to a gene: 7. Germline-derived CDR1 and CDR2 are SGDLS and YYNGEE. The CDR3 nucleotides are TGTGCCAGCAGCCCCGGGACAGGGGGCATCTATGAGCAGTTCTTC. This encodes CASSPGTGGIYEQFF.

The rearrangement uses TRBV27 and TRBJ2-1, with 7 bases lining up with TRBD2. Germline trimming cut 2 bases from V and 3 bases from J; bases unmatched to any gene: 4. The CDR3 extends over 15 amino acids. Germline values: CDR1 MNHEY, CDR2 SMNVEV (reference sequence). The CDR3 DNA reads TGTGCCAGCAGTTTACTGGCGGGAGTCTACAATGAGCAGTTCTTC. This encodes CASSLLAGVYNEQFF.

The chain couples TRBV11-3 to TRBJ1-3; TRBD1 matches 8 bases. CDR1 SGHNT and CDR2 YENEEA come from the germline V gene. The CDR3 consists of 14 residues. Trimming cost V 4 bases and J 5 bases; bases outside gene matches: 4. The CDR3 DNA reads TGTGCCAGCAGCTCAGCAGGGGGCAGAAACACCATATATTTT. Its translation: CASSSAGGRNTIYF.

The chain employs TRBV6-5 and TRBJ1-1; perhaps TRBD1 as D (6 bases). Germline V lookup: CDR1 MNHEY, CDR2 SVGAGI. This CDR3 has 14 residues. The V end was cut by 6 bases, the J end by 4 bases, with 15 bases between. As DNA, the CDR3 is TGTGCCAGCAGGGACAGACCTCCGGGCACTGAAGCTTTCTTT. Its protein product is CASRDRPPGTEAFF.

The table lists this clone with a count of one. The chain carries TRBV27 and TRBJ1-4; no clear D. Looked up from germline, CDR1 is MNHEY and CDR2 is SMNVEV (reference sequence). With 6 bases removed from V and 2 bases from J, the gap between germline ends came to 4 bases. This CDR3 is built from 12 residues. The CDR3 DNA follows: TGTGCCAGCAGGGGCACTAATGAAAAACTGTTTTTT. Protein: CASRGTNEKLFF.

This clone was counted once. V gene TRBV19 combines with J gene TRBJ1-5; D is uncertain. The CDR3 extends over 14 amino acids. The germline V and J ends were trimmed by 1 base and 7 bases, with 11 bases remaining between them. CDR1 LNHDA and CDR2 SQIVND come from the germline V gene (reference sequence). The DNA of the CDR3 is TGTGCCAGTAGTATAGCGGGGTCGGAGCAGCCCCAGCATTTT. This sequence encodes CASSIAGSEQPQHF.

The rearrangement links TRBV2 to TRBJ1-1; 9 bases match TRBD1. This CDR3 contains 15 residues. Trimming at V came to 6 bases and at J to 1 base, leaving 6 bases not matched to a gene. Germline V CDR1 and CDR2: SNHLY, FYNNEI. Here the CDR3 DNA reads TGTGCCAGCAGGAAACAGGGGGCAAGGAACACTGAAGCTTTCTTT. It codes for CASRKQGARNTEAFF.

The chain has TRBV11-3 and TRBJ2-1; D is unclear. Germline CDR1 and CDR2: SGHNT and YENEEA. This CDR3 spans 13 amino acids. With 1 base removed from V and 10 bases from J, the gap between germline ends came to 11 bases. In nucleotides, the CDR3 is TGTGCCAGCAGCTTAGTACCAGCCAGGGAGCAGTTCTTC. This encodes CASSLVPAREQFF.

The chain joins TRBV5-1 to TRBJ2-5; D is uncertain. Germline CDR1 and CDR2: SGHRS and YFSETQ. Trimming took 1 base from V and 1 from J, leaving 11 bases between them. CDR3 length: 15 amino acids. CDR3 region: CASSLSARPQETQYF. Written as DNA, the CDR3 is TGCGCCAGCAGCTTGTCCGCCAGGCCCCAAGAGACCCAGTACTTC.

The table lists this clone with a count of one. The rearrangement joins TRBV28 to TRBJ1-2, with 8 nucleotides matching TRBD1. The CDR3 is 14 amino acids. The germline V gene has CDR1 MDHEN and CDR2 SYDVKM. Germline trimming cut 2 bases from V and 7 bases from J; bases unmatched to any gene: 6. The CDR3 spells CASSLAGGAAGYTF. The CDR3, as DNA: TGTGCCAGCAGTTTAGCAGGGGGCGCGGCTGGCTACACCTTC.

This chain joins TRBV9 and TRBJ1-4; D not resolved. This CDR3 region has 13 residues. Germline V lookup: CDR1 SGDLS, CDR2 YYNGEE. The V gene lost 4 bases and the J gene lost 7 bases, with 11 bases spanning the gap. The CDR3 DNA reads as TGTGCCAGCAGCTCAACGGAGGGTGAAAAACTGTTTTTT. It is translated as CASSSTEGEKLFF.

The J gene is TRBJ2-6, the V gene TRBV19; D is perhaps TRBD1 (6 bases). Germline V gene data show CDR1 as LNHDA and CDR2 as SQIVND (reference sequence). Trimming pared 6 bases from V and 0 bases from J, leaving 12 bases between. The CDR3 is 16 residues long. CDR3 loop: CASRDSALSGANVLTF. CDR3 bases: TGTGCCAGTAGGGACAGTGCTCTCTCTGGGGCCAACGTCCTGACTTTC.

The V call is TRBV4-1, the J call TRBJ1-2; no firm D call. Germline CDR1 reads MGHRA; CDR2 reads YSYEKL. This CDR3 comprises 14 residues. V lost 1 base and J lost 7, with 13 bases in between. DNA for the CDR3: TGCGCCAGCAGCCAAGGGGGAGGGTACGGTGGCTACACCTTC. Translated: CASSQGGGYGGYTF.

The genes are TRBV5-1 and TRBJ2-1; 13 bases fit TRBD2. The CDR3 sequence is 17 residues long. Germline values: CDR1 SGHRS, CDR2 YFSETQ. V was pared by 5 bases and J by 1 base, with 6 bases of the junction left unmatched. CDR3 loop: CASRRLAGGRSYNEQFF. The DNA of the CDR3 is TGCGCCAGCAGGAGACTAGCGGGAGGACGATCCTACAATGAGCAGTTCTTC.

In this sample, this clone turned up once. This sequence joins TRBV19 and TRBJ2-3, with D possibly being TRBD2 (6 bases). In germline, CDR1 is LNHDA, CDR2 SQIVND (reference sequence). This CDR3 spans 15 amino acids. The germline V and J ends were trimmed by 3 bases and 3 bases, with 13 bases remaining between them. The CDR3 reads CASSISRLVTDTQYF. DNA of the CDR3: TGTGCCAGTAGTATTTCGAGACTAGTGACAGATACGCAGTATTTT.

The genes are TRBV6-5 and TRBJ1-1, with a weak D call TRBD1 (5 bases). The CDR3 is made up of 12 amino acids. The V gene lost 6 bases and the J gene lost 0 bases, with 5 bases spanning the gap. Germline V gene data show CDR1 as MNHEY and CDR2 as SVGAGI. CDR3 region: CASRGVNTEAFF. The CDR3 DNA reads TGTGCCAGCAGAGGGGTGAACACTGAAGCTTTCTTT.

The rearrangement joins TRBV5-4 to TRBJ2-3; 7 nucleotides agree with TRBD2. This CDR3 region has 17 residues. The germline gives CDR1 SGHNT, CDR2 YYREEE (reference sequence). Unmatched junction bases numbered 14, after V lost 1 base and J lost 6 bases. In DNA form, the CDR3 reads TGTGCCAGCAGCTTGCGGATTCTAGCGGAGGGGTTGGATACGCAGTATTTT. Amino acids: CASSLRILAEGLDTQYF. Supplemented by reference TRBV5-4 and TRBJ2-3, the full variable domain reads ETGVTQSPTHLIKTRGQQVTLRCSSQSGHNTVSWYQQALGQGPQFIFQYYREEENGRGNFPPRFSGLQFPNYSSELNVNALELDDSALYLCASSLRILAEGLDTQYFGPGTRLTVL.

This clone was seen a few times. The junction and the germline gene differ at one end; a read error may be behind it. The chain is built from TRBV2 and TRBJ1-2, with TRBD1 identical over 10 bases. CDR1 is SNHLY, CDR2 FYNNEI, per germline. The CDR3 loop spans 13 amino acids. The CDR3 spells CAGSGQGETGYTF. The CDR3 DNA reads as TGTGCCGGCAGCGGACAGGGGGAGACGGGCTACACCTTC.

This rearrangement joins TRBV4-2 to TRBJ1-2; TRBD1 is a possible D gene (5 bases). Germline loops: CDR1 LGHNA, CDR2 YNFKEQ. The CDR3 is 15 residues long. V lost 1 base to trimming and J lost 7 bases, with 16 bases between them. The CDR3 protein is CASSQGGLGATGYTF. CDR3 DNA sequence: TGTGCCAGCAGCCAAGGGGGACTAGGGGCGACTGGCTACACCTTC.

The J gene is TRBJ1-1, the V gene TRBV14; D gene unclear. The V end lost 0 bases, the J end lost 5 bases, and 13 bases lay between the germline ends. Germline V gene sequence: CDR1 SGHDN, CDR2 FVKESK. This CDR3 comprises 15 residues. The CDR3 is CASSQEAAGFTEAFF. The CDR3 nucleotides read TGTGCCAGCAGCCAAGAGGCTGCGGGGTTTACTGAAGCTTTCTTT.

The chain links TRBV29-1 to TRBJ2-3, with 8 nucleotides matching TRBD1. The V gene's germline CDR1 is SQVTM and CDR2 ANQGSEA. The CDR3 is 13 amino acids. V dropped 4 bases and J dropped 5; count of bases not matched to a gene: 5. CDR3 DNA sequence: TGCAGCGTTGGACAGGGGATAAGAGATACGCAGTATTTT. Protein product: CSVGQGIRDTQYF.

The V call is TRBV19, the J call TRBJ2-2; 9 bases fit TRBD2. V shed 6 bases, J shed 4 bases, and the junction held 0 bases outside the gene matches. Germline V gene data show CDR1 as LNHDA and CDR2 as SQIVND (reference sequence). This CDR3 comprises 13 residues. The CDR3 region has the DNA TGTGCCAGTAGGACTAGCGGCACCGGGGAGCTGTTTTTT. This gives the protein CASRTSGTGELFF.

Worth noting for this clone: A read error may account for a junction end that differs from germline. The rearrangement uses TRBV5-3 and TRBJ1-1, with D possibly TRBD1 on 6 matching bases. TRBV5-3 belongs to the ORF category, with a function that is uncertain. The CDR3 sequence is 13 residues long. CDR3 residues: CASSWKGVPEAFF. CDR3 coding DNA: TGTGCCAGCAGCTGGAAGGGGGTCCCTGAAGCTTTCTTT.

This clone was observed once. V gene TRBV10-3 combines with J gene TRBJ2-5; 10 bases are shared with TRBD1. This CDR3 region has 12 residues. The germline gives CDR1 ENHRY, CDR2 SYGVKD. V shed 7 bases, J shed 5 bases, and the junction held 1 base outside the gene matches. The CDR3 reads CAIMGQGETQYF. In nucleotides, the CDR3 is TGTGCCATCATGGGACAGGGGGAGACCCAGTACTTC.

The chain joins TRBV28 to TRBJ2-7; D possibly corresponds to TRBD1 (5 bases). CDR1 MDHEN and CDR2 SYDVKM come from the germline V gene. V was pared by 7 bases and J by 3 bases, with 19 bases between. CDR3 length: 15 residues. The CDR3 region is CASTLSSGRGYEQYF. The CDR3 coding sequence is TGTGCCAGCACCCTATCCTCTGGAAGGGGCTACGAGCAGTACTTC.